This T cell receptor (beta chain) was recorded in a study of blood T cell repertoires in COVID-19. At the level of the study: COVID-19 samples collected from the United States, Italy and Spain covered acute and convalescent phases. In each case, the material was cDNA or gDNA derived from T cells, B-cell-depleted T cells, or PBMCs.

This CDR3 spans 14 amino acids. J was trimmed by 1 base and V by 5 bases; bases with no gene match: 3. Germline values: CDR1 SEHNR, CDR2 FQNEAQ (reference sequence). Assay used: immunoSEQ multiplex PCR; TCRdb lists only in-frame clones, some missing. Of a few hundred thousand clones in the sample, approximately 83% were seen once. Sample: PBMCs or T cells enriched from blood (not recorded which). This TCR came from a woman in her thirties or forties with acute COVID-19. J is TRBJ1-1 and V is TRBV7-9, with TRBD1 matching over 8 bases. In DNA form, the CDR3 reads TGTGCCAGCAGCCGGACAGGGCCGAACACTGAAGCTTTCTTT. This codes for CASSRTGPNTEAFF.